The 9 T cell receptor beta chains listed next were all sequenced from one sample in a study of PD-1 blockade in classical Hodgkin lymphoma (dated by TCRdb to 2018 to 2021). This sample's time point label indicates: cycle 1 day 1 (C1D1), immediately before nivolumab initiation. Every trial patient had relapsed after autologous stem cell transplantation, and cohorts A, B and C differed in prior brentuximab vedotin exposure. The method behind the library was the immunoSEQ multiplex PCR assay. TCRdb limited this immuneACCESS table to in-frame rearrangements with V and J called. A share of clones is missing; checked studies link under half to unresolved V genes, and the rest is unexplained. This sample gives approximately 89,000 clones in total; approximately 80% of them show up just once. Together, the top ten hold about 12% of the sample. Source: peripheral blood mononuclear cells (PBMCs), taken at baseline. These receptors were obtained from a human donor with classical Hodgkin lymphoma.

The rearrangement joins TRBV6-5 to TRBJ2-1; TRBD1 or TRBD2 may be the D gene (6 bases each). The CDR3 has 16 amino acids. V was shortened by 2 bases and J by 9 bases, with 20 bases between the two germline ends. The germline CDR1 and CDR2 sequences are MNHEY and SVGAGI. CDR3 coding DNA: TGTGCCAGCAGTTACGGCACGGCTAGGGGGGACGGTGAGCAGTTCTTC. It is translated as CASSYGTARGDGEQFF.

This clone was seen a handful of times. The chain couples TRBV7-2 to TRBJ2-1; D might be TRBD2 (6 bases). Germline V gene lookup returns CDR1 SGHTA and CDR2 FQGNSA. Trimming stripped 5 bases from V and 9 bases from J, with 8 bases between. CDR3 length: 11 amino acids. The CDR3 coding sequence is TGTGCCAGCAGCAAGACTAGTGAGCAGTTCTTC. Translation: CASSKTSEQFF.

This chain links TRBV10-3 with TRBJ2-2; tentatively, D is TRBD1 (5 bases). V was clipped by 4 bases and J by 2 bases, with 8 bases between them. CDR1 ENHRY and CDR2 SYGVKD come from the germline V gene. This CDR3 spans 14 amino acids. Here the CDR3 reads CAISAQANTGELFF. CDR3 DNA: TGTGCCATCAGTGCACAGGCCAACACCGGGGAGCTGTTTTTT.

This chain joins TRBV7-9 and TRBJ2-5; tentatively, D is TRBD1 or TRBD2 (6 bases each). Germline loops: CDR1 SEHNR, CDR2 FQNEAQ (reference sequence). The CDR3 length is 13 residues. V lost 7 bases and J lost 1, with 10 bases in between. The CDR3 DNA reads TGTGCCAGCACGGGGGCTGCCCAAGAGACCCAGTACTTC. Protein product: CASTGAAQETQYF.

This clone was detected only a few times. The chain carries TRBV10-3 and TRBJ1-5; 7 nucleotides match TRBD1. J was trimmed by 3 bases and V by 10 bases; bases with no gene match: 6. Germline values: CDR1 ENHRY, CDR2 SYGVKD. CDR3 size: 13 residues. The CDR3 protein is CATRTGLNQPQHF. CDR3 coding DNA: TGTGCCACCCGGACAGGTCTCAATCAGCCCCAGCATTTT.

This clone was recorded a few times. The chain employs TRBV5-1 and TRBJ2-1; a weak D match, TRBD1 (6 bases). This CDR3 is built from 16 residues. The ends were cut back, 4 bases at V and 3 bases at J, with 17 bases in the middle. Per germline, CDR1 SGHRS and CDR2 YFSETQ. The DNA for the CDR3 is TGCGCCAGCAGCCCTCACGGACAGAGAGTCTACAATGAGCAGTTCTTC. This sequence encodes CASSPHGQRVYNEQFF. Looking up the rest from reference TRBV5-1 and TRBJ2-1 gives the full variable domain: KAGVTQTPRYLIKTRGQQVTLSCSPISGHRSVSWYQQTPGQGLQFLFEYFSETQRNKGNFPGRFSGRQFSNSRSEMNVSTLELGDSALYLCASSPHGQRVYNEQFFGPGTRLTVL.

The table lists this clone with a count of one. At the DNA level, this CDR3 is encoded by other sequences in the same sample as well. The chain carries TRBV5-6 and TRBJ1-5, with D possibly being TRBD1 (5 bases). Per the germline V gene, CDR1 is SGHDT and CDR2 is YYEEEE. This CDR3 is 13 amino acids long. V lost 1 base to trimming and J lost 7 bases, with 9 bases between them. CDR3 in DNA: TGTGCCAGCAGCTTGACAGGAAACCAGCCCCAGCATTTT. It yields the protein CASSLTGNQPQHF.

The genes are TRBV7-9 and TRBJ1-1; no firm D call. V lost 1 base, J lost 1 base, and 10 bases lay in between. The germline CDR1 and CDR2 sequences are SEHNR and FQNEAQ (reference sequence). The CDR3 loop spans 15 amino acids. CDR3 amino acids: CASSLGGSRNTEAFF. The CDR3 DNA is TGTGCCAGCAGCTTAGGCGGGTCGCGGAACACTGAAGCTTTCTTT.

J is TRBJ2-7 and V is TRBV21-1; the listed D gene, TRBD2, was not tested against the DNA. TRBV21-1 is a pseudogene. This CDR3 has 15 residues. CDR3 sequence reads: CASSKGGTRKYEQYF. The CDR3 DNA reads TGTGCCAGCAGCAAAGGGGGAACTAGGAAATACGAGCAGTACTTC.